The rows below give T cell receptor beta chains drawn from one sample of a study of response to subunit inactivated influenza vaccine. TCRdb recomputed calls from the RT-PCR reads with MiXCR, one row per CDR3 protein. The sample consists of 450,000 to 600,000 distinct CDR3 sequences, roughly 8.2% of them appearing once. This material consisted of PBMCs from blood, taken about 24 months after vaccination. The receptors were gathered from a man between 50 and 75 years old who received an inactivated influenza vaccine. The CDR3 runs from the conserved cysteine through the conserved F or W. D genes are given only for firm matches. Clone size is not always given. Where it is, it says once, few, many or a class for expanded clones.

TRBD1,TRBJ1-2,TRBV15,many,CATSRSRQGYYGYTF,TGTGCCACCAGCAGAAGTAGACAGGGGTACTATGGCTACACCTTC
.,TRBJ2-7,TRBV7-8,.,CASSLAGQGKNF,TGTGCCAGCAGCTTAGCTGGGCAGGGAAAGAACTTC
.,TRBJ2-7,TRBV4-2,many,CASSQDTGLASYEQYF,TGTGCCAGCAGCCAGGATACAGGACTTGCCTCCTACGAGCAGTACTTC
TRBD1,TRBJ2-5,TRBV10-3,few,CAHSSGQGVAETQYF,TGTGCCCATTCGTCCGGACAGGGGGTCGCGGAGACCCAGTACTTC
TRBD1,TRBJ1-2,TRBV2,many,CASSGDRGNGYTF,TGTGCCAGCAGTGGGGACAGGGGCAATGGCTACACCTTC
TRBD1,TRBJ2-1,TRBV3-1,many,CASSHLDRGNEQFF,TGTGCCAGCAGCCATCTGGACAGGGGCAATGAGCAGTTCTTC
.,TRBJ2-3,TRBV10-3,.,CAIRGVVSTDTQYF,TGTGCCATCAGGGGTGTTGTTAGCACAGATACGCAGTATTTT
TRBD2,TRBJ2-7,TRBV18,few,CASSLGLAGEEQYF,TGTGCCAGCTCACTTGGACTAGCGGGAGAAGAGCAGTACTTC
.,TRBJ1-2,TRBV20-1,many,CSARLPAGGYTF,TGCAGTGCTAGGTTACCCGCTGGGGGCTACACCTTC
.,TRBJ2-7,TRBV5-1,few,CASSLGGQHYEQYF,TGCGCCAGCAGCTTGGGAGGACAGCACTACGAGCAGTACTTC